This TCR beta chain was sequenced during a study of Ad26.COV2.S vaccination and SARS-CoV-2 variants. Of note for this clone: Antigen: not known.

Method: immunoSEQ multiplex PCR; TCRdb's copy keeps in-frame clones and lacks some. The repertoire includes about 390,000 clones, about 85% of them detected once, and approximately 3.7% sits in the top ten. The treatment was: over 15 received Ad26.COV2.S at low or high dose, single or two shots; 5 received placebo; per-sample allocation not given. The samples were gathered on day 63 after the first injection of vaccine or placebo. Boston supplied an adult donor aged 18-55 years. Vaccination employed an Ad26 vector expressing the Wuhan-strain SARS-CoV-2 spike. Study-level points and caveats: Breadth of non-spike TCRs did not differ between vaccinees and placebo recipients.

From germline, CDR1 is SNHLY and CDR2 FYNNEI. The V gene lost 4 bases and the J gene lost 11 bases, with 11 bases spanning the gap. This CDR3 spans 11 amino acids. The TCR was taken from a person aged 18-65 years who received the Ad26.COV2.S COVID-19 vaccine or a placebo. Sequenced here: peripheral blood, sampled in a trial of Ad26.COV2.S vaccine versus placebo. V is TRBV2 and J is TRBJ1-1, with D hard to call. DNA for the CDR3: TGTGCCAGCAGTGGTCACCTCTGGGCTTTCTTT. Encoded protein: CASSGHLWAFF.